A single sample gave rise to the 2 T cell receptor beta chains below, sequenced in a study of blood T cell repertoires in COVID-19 (TCRdb year 2020). Library preparation employed the immunoSEQ multiplex PCR assay. Drawn from immuneACCESS, this table holds only the in-frame rearrangements with V and J called that TCRdb kept. Clones are partly lost; checked studies trace under half to an unresolved V gene and leave the rest unexplained. The sample data list around 100,000 clones, and over 65% of these were observed just once. About 13% of the sample lies in the top ten. Sequenced material: peripheral blood. These receptors all come from a human donor in a cohort sampled during active COVID-19.

V gene TRBV6-5 combines with J gene TRBJ1-1; possibly TRBD1 for D (6 bases). Trimming removed 7 bases at V and 4 bases at J, with 13 bases between. Germline CDR1 reads MNHEY; CDR2 reads SVGAGI. The CDR3 consists of 13 residues. The CDR3 loop reads CASKGQGSTEAFF. In nucleotides, the CDR3 is TGTGCCAGCAAGGGGCAGGGGTCCACTGAAGCTTTCTTT.

The count of this clone is one. J is TRBJ2-7 and V is TRBV6-2 or TRBV6-3, with D perhaps TRBD2 (5 bases). Germline-derived CDR1 and CDR2 are MNHEY and SVGEGT. With 6 bases removed from V and 5 bases from J, the gap between germline ends came to 14 bases. This CDR3 spans 13 amino acids. The CDR3 nucleotides read TGTGCCAGCAGCCCGGACTTAGGGCACGAGCAGTACTTC. It encodes CASSPDLGHEQYF.